The 25 T cell receptor beta chains given below trace back to one sample, sequenced in a study of CD8 T cells in ankylosing spondylitis. TCRdb re-called the 5' RACE reads through MiXCR, storing one row per CDR3 protein. There are around 120,000 distinct CDR3 sequences in the sample; 24% occur only once, and roughly an eighth lies in the top ten. The sequenced material came from synovial fluid, either unsorted or a sorted T cell fraction (not recorded which). Receptors were obtained from a male donor with ankylosing spondylitis.

The chain combines TRBV18 with TRBJ2-7; a weak D match, TRBD2 (5 bases). Germline V lookup: CDR1 KGHSH, CDR2 LQKENI. This CDR3 has 13 residues. Trimming left V 5 bases short and J 7 bases short, with 15 bases between. The CDR3 DNA reads as TGTGCCAGCTCATGGGTCGAATCGGGAGAGCAGTACTTC. Its translation: CASSWVESGEQYF. The full variable domain, with the rest looked up from reference TRBV18 and TRBJ2-7, is NAGVMQNPRHLVRRRGQEARLRCSPMKGHSHVYWYRQLPEEGLKFMVYLQKENIIDESGMPKERFSAEFPKEGPSILRIQQVVRGDSAAYFCASSWVESGEQYFGPGTRLTVT.

This clonotype was seen a few times. The CDR3 reads CASSQDGTFVGGNTIYF. The CDR3 nucleotides read TGTGCCAGCAGCCAAGATGGGACCTTCGTCGGTGGAAACACCATATATTTT. The chain combines TRBV14 with TRBJ1-3, with D possibly TRBD1 on 5 matching bases. CDR1 and CDR2 (germline): SGHDN, FVKESK. The CDR3 spans 17 residues. The V end was cut by 0 bases, the J end by 3 bases, with 15 bases between.

The chain links TRBV7-8 to TRBJ2-3, with 7 bases fitting TRBD1. The CDR3 loop spans 16 amino acids. Germline V gene data show CDR1 as SGHVS and CDR2 as FQNEAQ. Unmatched junction bases numbered 6, after V lost 1 base and J lost 2 bases. The CDR3 region has the DNA TGTGCCAGCAGCTTAGAACAGGGGTACCCCACAGATACGCAGTATTTT. Translating it yields CASSLEQGYPTDTQYF.

The chain carries TRBV6-1 and TRBJ2-3; possible D gene TRBD1, 7 bases. This CDR3 region has 11 residues. Trimming cost V 6 bases and J 9 bases, with 10 bases left between them. In germline, CDR1 is MNHNS, CDR2 SASEGT. The DNA for the CDR3 is TGTGCCAGCAGGGAGGGGGCCACGCAGTATTTT. This translates into CASREGATQYF.

This clonotype was counted only a few times. The V and J genes are TRBV5-1 and TRBJ2-3; possible D gene TRBD1, 5 bases. The CDR3 is 14 residues long. V lost 4 bases and J lost 3, with 12 bases in between. The germline CDR1 and CDR2 sequences are SGHRS and YFSETQ. In DNA form, the CDR3 reads TGCGCCAGCAGCGAGACAGTACCGACAGATACGCAGTATTTT. Amino acids: CASSETVPTDTQYF.

This clonotype is medium-sized by share. The rearrangement links TRBV7-8 to TRBJ1-1, with D unclear. The germline V and J ends were trimmed by 3 bases and 7 bases, with 9 bases remaining between them. Looked up from germline, CDR1 is SGHVS and CDR2 is FQNEAQ. The CDR3 covers 12 residues. The CDR3 nucleotides are TGTGCCAGCAGCTTGGACGAGATTGAAGCTTTCTTT. It yields the protein CASSLDEIEAFF.

This clonotype occurred a few times. The rearrangement uses TRBV28 and TRBJ2-4, with 7 bases fitting TRBD1. In germline, CDR1 is MDHEN, CDR2 SYDVKM. The CDR3 sequence is 18 residues long. Unmatched junction bases numbered 15, after V lost 2 bases and J lost 5 bases. For the CDR3, the DNA is TGTGCCAGCAGTTTACGACTGACAGGGCTCCCAGGGCAAAACATTCAGTACTTC. It codes for CASSLRLTGLPGQNIQYF. The full variable domain, with the rest looked up from reference TRBV28 and TRBJ2-4, is DVKVTQSSRYLVKRTGEKVFLECVQDMDHENMFWYRQDPGLGLRLIYFSYDVKMKEKGDIPEGYSVSREKKERFSLILESASTNQTSMYLCASSLRLTGLPGQNIQYFGAGTRLSVL.

This clonotype was detected only a few times. The V gene is TRBV4-2, the J gene TRBJ2-7, with 8 bases that match TRBD1. CDR3 size: 16 residues. V trimming: 4 bases; J trimming: 6 bases; junction bases outside the gene matches: 14. CDR1 is LGHNA and CDR2 is YNFKEQ in the germline V gene. The CDR3 nucleotides are TGTGCCAGCAGCCCCTCACAGGGGGGAAGCCGGCGCGAGCAGTACTTC. Encoded protein: CASSPSQGGSRREQYF.

This clonotype has a count of ten or more. V usage is TRBV5-1 and J usage is TRBJ2-7; D is unclear. This CDR3 has 14 amino acids. The germline V gene encodes CDR1 SGHRS and CDR2 YFSETQ. Trimming pared 0 bases from V and 3 bases from J, leaving 10 bases between. CDR3 region: CASSLVGGNYEQYV. The CDR3, as DNA: TGCGCCAGCAGCTTGGTTGGCGGAAACTACGAGCAGTACGTC.

CDR3 nucleotides: TGCAGCGTTGATTACAGGGAGGAGACCCAGTACTTC. Translated, it gives CSVDYREETQYF. This rearrangement joins TRBV29-1 to TRBJ2-5; possible D gene TRBD1, 6 bases. This CDR3 has 12 residues. CDR1 is SQVTM and CDR2 is ANQGSEA in the germline V gene. V was clipped by 3 bases and J by 5 bases, with 10 bases between them.

The V and J genes are TRBV5-4 and TRBJ2-2, with a possible D match to TRBD2 (6 bases). CDR1 is SGHNT, CDR2 YYREEE, per germline (reference sequence). V lost 0 bases, J lost 4 bases, and 13 bases lay in between. The CDR3 runs to 16 residues. The CDR3, as DNA: TGTGCCAGCAGCTTGGGATCCCTAGCGACCACCGGGGAGCTGTTTTTT. It codes for CASSLGSLATTGELFF.

The sample holds many counts of this clonotype. The chain couples TRBV11-1 to TRBJ1-1; TRBD1 agrees at 9 bases. CDR3 length: 14 amino acids. In germline, CDR1 is SGHAT, CDR2 FQDESV (reference sequence). The ends lost 5 bases at V and 3 bases at J; junction bases unmatched: 4. CDR3 sequence (DNA): TGTGCCAGCAGCCTTAGGACAGGGGACACTGAAGCTTTCTTT. It is translated as CASSLRTGDTEAFF.

This clonotype has just a few counts. The chain employs TRBV20-1 and TRBJ2-5; maybe TRBD1 (5 bases). Germline V gives CDR1 DFQATT, CDR2 SNEGSKA (reference sequence). CDR3 length equals 16 residues. Trimming removed 3 bases from V and 0 bases from J, with 17 bases in between. Written as DNA, the CDR3 is TGCAGTGCTAGTCGTGGTAGGGGAAGGTACCAAGAGACCCAGTACTTC. This encodes CSASRGRGRYQETQYF.

The chain has TRBV14 and TRBJ1-1; D is possibly TRBD1 (6 bases). The CDR3 loop spans 16 amino acids. The V gene lost 0 bases and the J gene lost 2 bases, with 13 bases spanning the gap. CDR1 and CDR2 (germline): SGHDN, FVKESK. Here the CDR3 DNA reads TGTGCCAGCAGCCAAGAAGAAGGGGGGACTAACACTGAAGCTTTCTTT. Translating gives CASSQEEGGTNTEAFF.

This clonotype was counted between two and nine times. This chain uses TRBV6-1 with TRBJ2-2; TRBD1 or TRBD2 may be the D gene (5 bases each). The V end lost 2 bases, the J end lost 2 bases, and 12 bases lay between the germline ends. CDR1 is MNHNS, CDR2 SASEGT, per germline. The CDR3 is made up of 16 amino acids. The chain's CDR3 is CASSEFPGTNTGELFF. Here the CDR3 DNA reads TGTGCCAGCAGTGAATTCCCCGGGACCAACACCGGGGAGCTGTTTTTT.

This clonotype was observed a handful of times. The chain links TRBV11-2 to TRBJ1-2; D not resolved. Germline V gene lookup returns CDR1 SGHAT and CDR2 FQNNGV. V was shortened by 2 bases and J by 7 bases, with 8 bases between the two germline ends. The CDR3 contains 12 residues. The CDR3 is CASSLQYSGYTF. The CDR3, as DNA: TGTGCCAGCAGCTTACAATACAGTGGCTACACCTTC.

This clonotype was observed a handful of times. The chain links TRBV28 to TRBJ2-1, with 9 positions matching TRBD2. The CDR3 contains 16 residues. J gave up 7 bases and V 0 bases, and 7 bases lay outside the gene matches. Germline V gene sequence: CDR1 MDHEN, CDR2 SYDVKM. CDR3 DNA sequence: TGTGCCAGCAGTTTATGGGGACTAGCTGGGGGAAATGAGCAGTTCTTC. It encodes CASSLWGLAGGNEQFF.

The chain uses TRBV15 and TRBJ2-5, with D perhaps matching TRBD2 (6 bases). Germline V gives CDR1 LNHNV, CDR2 YYDKDF (reference sequence). This CDR3 has 18 amino acids. V dropped 0 bases and J dropped 3 bases, with 20 bases sitting between them. The CDR3 sequence: CATSREWNKGGNKETQYF. CDR3 nucleotides: TGTGCCACCAGCAGAGAATGGAACAAGGGAGGCAACAAAGAGACCCAGTACTTC.

This clonotype was counted ten times or more. The V and J genes are TRBV5-5 and TRBJ1-6; no clear D. In germline, CDR1 is SGHKS, CDR2 YYEKEE (reference sequence). The CDR3 extends over 12 amino acids. The V end was cut by 0 bases, the J end by 7 bases, with 2 bases between. The CDR3 DNA follows: TGTGCCAGCAGCTTGGTCAATTCACCCCTCCACTTT. Translated: CASSLVNSPLHF.

V and J are TRBV20-1 and TRBJ2-2; D might be TRBD1 (5 bases). Deletions cut 6 bases from V and 5 bases from J, with 13 bases between. Germline assignment: CDR1 DFQATT and CDR2 SNEGSKA (reference sequence). The CDR3 spans 13 residues. The CDR3 DNA follows: TGCAGTGCACCGACAGCTTTTACCGGGGAGCTGTTTTTT. The encoded protein is CSAPTAFTGELFF.

V usage is TRBV27 and J usage is TRBJ2-7; D is possibly TRBD1 or TRBD2 (7 bases each). This CDR3 comprises 12 residues. Per germline, CDR1 MNHEY and CDR2 SMNVEV (reference sequence). V lost 3 bases and J 7 bases, leaving 10 bases between the germline ends. The CDR3 bases are TGTGCCAGCAGTTTCAGGGGGGGGGAGCAGTACTTC. Its protein is CASSFRGGEQYF.

The V call is TRBV20-1, the J call TRBJ2-3, with 8 bases fitting TRBD2. The CDR3 has 16 residues. The V and J ends lost 0 bases and 6 bases, in that order; junction bases with no gene match: 11. CDR1 DFQATT and CDR2 SNEGSKA come from the germline V gene (reference sequence). The CDR3 DNA reads TGCAGTGCTAGAGATGGAAGCGGGAGAGAGGGGGATACGCAGTATTTT. This gives the protein CSARDGSGREGDTQYF.

The chain carries TRBV30 and TRBJ1-5, with a weak D call TRBD1 (5 bases). V was shortened by 5 bases and J by 4 bases, with 12 bases between the two germline ends. Germline assignment: CDR1 GTSNPN and CDR2 SVGIG (reference sequence). The CDR3 spans 13 residues. DNA of the CDR3: TGTGCCTGGTCGAACGGGGGGAATCAGCCCCAGCATTTT. Protein: CAWSNGGNQPQHF. The complete variable domain, with remaining parts taken from reference TRBV30 and TRBJ1-5, reads SQTIHQWPATLVQPVGSPLSLECTVEGTSNPNLYWYRQAAGRGLQLLFYSVGIGQISSEVPQNLSASRPQDRQFILSSKKLLLSDSGFYLCAWSNGGNQPQHFGDGTRLSIL.

The CDR3 sequence is CASTPDSRRDGYTF. DNA of the CDR3: TGTGCCAGTACCCCGGACAGTAGGCGGGATGGCTACACCTTC. The chain recombines TRBV19 with TRBJ1-2; D may be TRBD1 (6 bases). Trimming removed 7 bases at V and 6 bases at J, with 18 bases between. This CDR3 region has 14 residues. The V gene's germline CDR1 is LNHDA and CDR2 SQIVND (reference sequence). The full variable domain, completed using reference TRBV19 and TRBJ1-2, is DGGITQSPKYLFRKEGQNVTLSCEQNLNHDAMYWYRQDPGQGLRLIYYSQIVNDFQKGDIAEGYSVSREKKESFPLTVTSAQKNPTAFYLCASTPDSRRDGYTFGSGTRLTVV.

Written as DNA, the CDR3 is TGTGCCAGCAGTGAACACCAATACAATGAGCAGTTCTTC. This encodes CASSEHQYNEQFF. The genes are TRBV25-1 and TRBJ2-1; D uncertain. Trimming stripped 2 bases from V and 4 bases from J, with 6 bases between. The germline gives CDR1 MGHDK, CDR2 SYGVNS. This CDR3 has 13 amino acids.